These 3 T cell receptor beta chains originate from one sample sequenced in a study of neoadjuvant nivolumab and ipilimumab in lung cancer (dated by TCRdb to 2019 to 2021). The library came from the immunoSEQ multiplex PCR assay. The immuneACCESS repertoire file appears here via TCRdb, limited to in-frame rearrangements. These files lack a portion of the clones; in checked studies, under half of the deficit traces to unresolved V genes, and the cause of the others is not known. Across this sample there are 4,500 or so clones, with roughly 76% seen only once. The ten largest account for less than 5.5% of the sample. This specimen's time point label, per the study, means: at surgical resection after neoadjuvant nivolumab +/- ipilimumab. Sequencing used normal lung tissue adjacent to the tumor, obtained after neoadjuvant nivolumab, alone or with ipilimumab, at or shortly before surgery. The receptors derive from an adult with non-small cell lung cancer. Some clones in this sample may be carry-over from other donors' samples.

The rearrangement uses TRBV29-1 and TRBJ1-1; 7 positions agree with TRBD1. This CDR3 is built from 14 residues. The V and J ends lost 4 bases and 0 bases, in that order; junction bases with no gene match: 5. CDR1 and CDR2 from the germline V gene are SQVTM and ANQGSEA. The CDR3: CSVGATGVNTEAFF. DNA of the CDR3: TGCAGCGTTGGGGCAACAGGGGTGAACACTGAAGCTTTCTTT.

This clone came up once. The chain uses TRBV18 and TRBJ1-1, with 7 bases lining up with TRBD1. CDR1 is KGHSH, CDR2 LQKENI, per germline. CDR3 length: 14 residues. With 5 bases clipped from V and 1 base from J, the junction kept 4 bases outside the gene matches. CDR3 bases: TGTGCCAGCTCATTGGGACAGACGAACACTGAAGCTTTCTTT. Its translation is CASSLGQTNTEAFF.

The chain carries TRBV25-1 and TRBJ2-5; 10 nucleotides align to TRBD2. The CDR3 contains 15 residues. V shed 3 bases, J shed 3 bases, and the junction held 4 bases outside the gene matches. Germline V gives CDR1 MGHDK, CDR2 SYGVNS. The CDR3 DNA reads TGTGCCAGCAGTGACCCCGGGACTAGCGAAGAGACCCAGTACTTC. Its protein is CASSDPGTSEETQYF.